Listed below are T cell receptor beta chains from one sample, sequenced in a study of blood T cell repertoires in COVID-19. Assay used: immunoSEQ multiplex PCR; TCRdb lists only in-frame clones, some missing. The data hold approximately 94,000 clones, with around 90% observed a single time. The material sequenced was peripheral blood. The receptors come from a woman at least 80 years old with active COVID-19. Both conserved end residues are part of each CDR3. D genes are given only for firm matches. A clone size is listed for some rows: how often the clone was seen (once, few, many), or a class if it is expanded.

J | D | V | size | DNA | CDR3
TRBJ2-1 | TRBD2 | TRBV30 | once | TGTGCCTGGAAGGGACTAGCGGAGTACAATGAGCAGTTCTTC | CAWKGLAEYNEQFF
TRBJ1-3 | TRBD1 | TRBV18 | - | TGTGCCAGCTCACCGGGACAGATCTCTGGAAACACCATATATTTT | CASSPGQISGNTIYF
TRBJ2-5 | TRBD1 | TRBV7-2 | - | TGTGCCAGCAGCGTGGACAGGGGGGCCGGTGAGACCCAGTACTTC | CASSVDRGAGETQYF
TRBJ1-1 | - | TRBV5-1 | - | TGCGCCACCTCGAGACATGAATCAGGGCAGGGGACTGAAGCTTTCTTT | CATSRHESGQGTEAFF
TRBJ2-3 | - | TRBV5-1 | - | TGCGCCAGCAGCTCTGGAGAAACAGATACGCAGTATTTT | CASSSGETDTQYF
TRBJ2-5 | TRBD2 | TRBV19 | - | TGTGCCAGTAGTATTATATATGCGGGAGAGTACCAAGAGACCCAGTACTTC | CASSIIYAGEYQETQYF
TRBJ2-1 | TRBD2 | TRBV6-2/TRBV6-3 | - | TGTGCCAGCAGTCCCCGGACTAGCGCGATCCCATACTACAATGAGCAGTTCTTC | CASSPRTSAIPYYNEQFF
TRBJ2-2 | - | TRBV4-1 | few | TGCGCCAGCAGCCAAGTGGATCTAGTTAGCACCGGGGAGCTGTTTTTT | CASSQVDLVSTGELFF
TRBJ2-3 | TRBD2 | TRBV20-1 | - | TGCAGTGCTAGTCTAGCGGGAGAAGCAGATACGCAGTATTTT | CSASLAGEADTQYF
TRBJ2-7 | TRBD2 | TRBV7-9 | - | TGTGCCAGCAGCGGCCGGACTAGCGGGAATTTTGGCGAGCAGTACTTC | CASSGRTSGNFGEQYF
TRBJ2-3 | TRBD2 | TRBV3-1/TRBV3-2 | - | TGTGCCAGCAGCCACGCAAATAGCGGGAGAACAGATACGCAGTATTTT | CASSHANSGRTDTQYF
TRBJ1-2 | TRBD1 | TRBV3-1/TRBV3-2 | - | TGTGCCAGCAGCAGAGGGACAGACAACGGCTACACCTTC | CASSRGTDNGYTF
TRBJ1-1 | - | TRBV6-2/TRBV6-3 | few | TGTGCCAGCAGTTACGTTTTGGGGCAAGCTTTCTTT | CASSYVLGQAFF
TRBJ2-7 | TRBD2 | TRBV7-6 | - | TGTGCCAGCAGCTTAGCGGGACTAGCGATGTGCTACGAGCAGTACTTC | CASSLAGLAMCYEQYF
TRBJ2-7 | TRBD2 | TRBV28 | - | TGTGCCAGCAGCCCCAGACTAGCGGGAAGGTACGAGCAGTACTTC | CASSPRLAGRYEQYF
TRBJ2-5 | - | TRBV2 | - | TGTGCCAGCAGTGTGGAGTGGGAGACCCAGTACTTC | CASSVEWETQYF